Listed here are 4 T cell receptor beta chains from one sample, sequenced in a study of T cell changes during pregnancy in multiple sclerosis (dated by TCRdb to the late 2010s). Library preparation was by the immunoSEQ multiplex PCR assay. The immuneACCESS repertoire file appears here via TCRdb, limited to in-frame rearrangements. These files lack a portion of the clones; in checked studies, under half of the deficit traces to unresolved V genes, and the cause of the others is not known. This sample has roughly 42,000 clones in its table, and more than 85% of those were observed once. The biggest ten clones account for just under 0.5% of the sample. The sequenced sample was CD4+ T cells from peripheral blood mononuclear cells, obtained in the second trimester of pregnancy. All receptors derive from a female donor in good health, enrolled as a control in a pregnancy study.

J is TRBJ2-1 and V is TRBV6-4; the D gene is possibly TRBD2 (6 bases). Per the germline V gene, CDR1 is MRHNA and CDR2 is SNTAGT. V shed 10 bases and J shed 6 bases, with 16 bases lying between them. This CDR3 is built from 13 residues. CDR3 region: CATHLTSINEQFF. The CDR3 DNA sequence: TGTGCCACCCACTTGACTAGTATCAATGAGCAGTTCTTC.

The rearrangement joins TRBV19 to TRBJ1-2, with D unclear. The CDR3 covers 13 residues. CDR1 and CDR2 (germline): LNHDA, SQIVND (reference sequence). With 3 bases removed from V and 6 bases from J, the gap between germline ends came to 11 bases. The CDR3: CASSIMSAHGYTF. The DNA for the CDR3 is TGTGCCAGTAGTATTATGAGCGCCCATGGCTACACCTTC.

The V gene is TRBV18, the J gene TRBJ1-2; 8 bases map to TRBD1. CDR3 length: 14 residues. Germline CDR1 KGHSH, CDR2 LQKENI. V trimming: 3 bases; J trimming: 6 bases; junction bases outside the gene matches: 6. This CDR3 reads CASSPVGTGNGYTF. The CDR3 DNA reads as TGTGCCAGCTCACCGGTCGGGACAGGCAATGGCTACACCTTC.

In its sample, this clone was seen a few times. The V gene is TRBV30, the J gene TRBJ1-5, with a weak D call TRBD1 (5 bases). The V end was cut by 7 bases, the J end by 4 bases, with 11 bases between. This CDR3 is 12 amino acids long. Germline loops: CDR1 GTSNPN, CDR2 SVGIG (reference sequence). CDR3 sequence: CASTEGNQPQHF. The CDR3 region has the DNA TGTGCCTCGACGGAGGGGAATCAGCCCCAGCATTTT.